The 7 T cell receptor beta chains given below trace back to one sample, sequenced in a study of regulatory T cells in long-lasting Graves disease. Time point noted: persistent/refractory GD, antithyroid drugs over 5 years with positive TRAb. PBMC RNA was the source of the TCR library. CDR3-region Arm-PCR and iRepertoire HTBI primers produced the TCR beta libraries. TCRdb re-called the multiplex PCR reads with MiXCR, one entry per CDR3 protein. The repertoire holds almost 350,000 distinct CDR3 sequences, roughly a fifth seen once, with over 25% in the top ten. This specimen was peripheral blood mononuclear cells (PBMCs), taken when the disease was refractory, from a patient treated with antithyroid drugs. Receptors originate from a female donor with Graves disease.

This clonotype was recorded at least ten times. The chain employs TRBV6-5 and TRBJ2-7; D remains ambiguous. The CDR3 is 12 residues long. CDR1 is MNHEY and CDR2 is SVGAGI in the germline V gene. V was pared by 2 bases and J by 5 bases, with 7 bases between. This CDR3 reads CASSYGKDEQYF. The CDR3 DNA is TGTGCCAGCAGTTACGGGAAAGACGAGCAGTACTTC.

This clonotype has only a few counts. This chain joins TRBV18 and TRBJ2-3, with D maybe TRBD1 (6 bases). Germline CDR1 and CDR2: KGHSH and LQKENI. CDR3 length: 15 residues. The V end was cut by 6 bases, the J end by 7 bases, with 20 bases between. The CDR3 region has the DNA TGTGCCAGCTCCCCCGGAGGTGCTCAGGGGAATACGCAGTATTTT. The encoded protein is CASSPGGAQGNTQYF.

Concerning this clonotype itself: This probably arose from a read error, given a far larger clone one base away. The chain carries TRBV6-9 and TRBJ1-2; 7 bases line up with TRBD1. The trim removed 3 bases at V and 9 bases at J, leaving 7 bases unmatched. The CDR3 is 13 amino acids. The germline gives CDR1 MNHGY, CDR2 SVAAGI. The CDR3 sequence is CASSYRGVDSYTF. The CDR3 region has the DNA TGTGCCAGCAGTTACAGGGGGGTGGATAGCTACACCTTC.

The CDR3: CASSVEGTGTHEQYF. The DNA for the CDR3 is TGTGCCAGCAGCGTAGAAGGGACAGGGACCCACGAGCAGTACTTC. The chain joins TRBV9 to TRBJ2-7; 9 bases align to TRBD1. The germline V gene encodes CDR1 SGDLS and CDR2 YYNGEE. The CDR3 consists of 15 residues. V gave up 0 bases and J gave up 5 bases; unmatched junction bases: 6.

The V gene is TRBV20-1, the J gene TRBJ2-7; D is possibly TRBD1 (6 bases). Trimming removed 5 bases at V and 2 bases at J, with 16 bases between. CDR1 is DFQATT, CDR2 SNEGSKA, per germline (reference sequence). CDR3 length: 14 residues. The CDR3: CSAHSGTNPYEQYF. The CDR3 DNA reads as TGCAGTGCTCACTCCGGGACAAATCCCTACGAGCAGTACTTC.

This clonotype appeared many times. This sequence joins TRBV20-1 and TRBJ1-2; TRBD1 agrees at 8 bases. The CDR3 covers 16 residues. In germline, CDR1 is DFQATT, CDR2 SNEGSKA (reference sequence). After removal of 2 bases from V and 2 bases from J, the junction contained 10 bases not matched to a gene. Written as DNA, the CDR3 is TGCAGTGCTAGATCCACTGGACAGGGAGGGAACTATGGCTACACCTTC. Amino acid sequence: CSARSTGQGGNYGYTF.

CDR3 in amino acids: CASSRKYEQYF. CDR3 in DNA: TGTGCCAGCAGCCGGAAGTACGAGCAGTACTTC. The chain carries TRBV6-2 or TRBV6-3 and TRBJ2-7; D is unclear. Trimming left V 6 bases short and J 4 bases short, with 7 bases between. This CDR3 region has 11 residues. CDR1 is MNHEY, CDR2 SVGEGT, per germline.